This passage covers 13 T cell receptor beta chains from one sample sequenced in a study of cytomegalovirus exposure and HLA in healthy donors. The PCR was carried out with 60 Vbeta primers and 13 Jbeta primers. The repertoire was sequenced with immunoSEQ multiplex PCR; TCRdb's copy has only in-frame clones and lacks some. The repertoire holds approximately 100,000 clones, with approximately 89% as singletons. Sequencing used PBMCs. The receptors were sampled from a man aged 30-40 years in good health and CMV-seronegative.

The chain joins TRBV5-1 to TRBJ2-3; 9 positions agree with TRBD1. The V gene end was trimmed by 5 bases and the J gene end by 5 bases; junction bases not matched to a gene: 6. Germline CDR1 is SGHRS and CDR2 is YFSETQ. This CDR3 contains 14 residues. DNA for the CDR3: TGCGCCAGCAGTCCGGACAGGGGACGAGATACGCAGTATTTT. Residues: CASSPDRGRDTQYF. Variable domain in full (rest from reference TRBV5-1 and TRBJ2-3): KAGVTQTPRYLIKTRGQQVTLSCSPISGHRSVSWYQQTPGQGLQFLFEYFSETQRNKGNFPGRFSGRQFSNSRSEMNVSTLELGDSALYLCASSPDRGRDTQYFGPGTRLTVL.

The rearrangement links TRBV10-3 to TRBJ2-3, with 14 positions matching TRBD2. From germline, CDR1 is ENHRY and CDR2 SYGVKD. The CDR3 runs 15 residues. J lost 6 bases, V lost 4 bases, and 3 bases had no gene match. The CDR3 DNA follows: TGTGCCATCAGTGGACTAGCGGGAGGGGTCGATACGCAGTATTTT. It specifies CAISGLAGGVDTQYF.

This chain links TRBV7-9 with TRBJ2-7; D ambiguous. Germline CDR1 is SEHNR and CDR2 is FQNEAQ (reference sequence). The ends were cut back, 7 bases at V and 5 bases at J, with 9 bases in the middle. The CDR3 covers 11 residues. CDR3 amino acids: CASISRDEQYF. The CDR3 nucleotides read TGTGCCAGCATTTCCCGAGACGAGCAGTACTTC.

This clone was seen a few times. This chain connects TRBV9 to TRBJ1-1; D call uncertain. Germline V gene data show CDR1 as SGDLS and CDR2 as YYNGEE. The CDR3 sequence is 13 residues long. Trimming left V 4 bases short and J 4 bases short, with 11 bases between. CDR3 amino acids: CASSPLRSTEAFF. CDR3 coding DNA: TGTGCCAGCAGCCCCCTACGGAGCACTGAAGCTTTCTTT.

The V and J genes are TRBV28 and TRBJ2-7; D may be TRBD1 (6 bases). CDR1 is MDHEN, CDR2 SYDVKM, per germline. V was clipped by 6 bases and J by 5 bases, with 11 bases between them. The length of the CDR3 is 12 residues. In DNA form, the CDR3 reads TGTGCCAGCAGGACAGGTATCAACGAGCAGTACTTC. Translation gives CASRTGINEQYF.

CDR3 region: CATSRETGRHNEQFF. The CDR3, as DNA: TGTGCCACCAGCAGAGAGACAGGGCGCCACAATGAGCAGTTCTTC. The chain combines TRBV15 with TRBJ2-1; 7 bases map to TRBD1. This CDR3 comprises 15 residues. J was trimmed by 5 bases and V by 0 bases; bases with no gene match: 4. Germline V CDR1 and CDR2: LNHNV, YYDKDF (reference sequence). The complete variable domain, with remaining parts taken from reference TRBV15 and TRBJ2-1, reads DAMVIQNPRYQVTQFGKPVTLSCSQTLNHNVMYWYQQKSSQAPKLLFHYYDKDFNNEADTPDNFQSRRPNTSFCFLDIRSPGLGDTAMYLCATSRETGRHNEQFFGPGTRLTVL.

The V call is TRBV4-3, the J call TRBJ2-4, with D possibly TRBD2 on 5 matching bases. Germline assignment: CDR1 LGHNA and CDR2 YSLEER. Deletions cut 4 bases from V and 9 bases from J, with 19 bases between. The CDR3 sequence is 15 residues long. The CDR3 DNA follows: TGCGCCAGCAGCCTTGAGTTAAGAGCCGAGGGCATTCAGTACTTC. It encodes CASSLELRAEGIQYF.

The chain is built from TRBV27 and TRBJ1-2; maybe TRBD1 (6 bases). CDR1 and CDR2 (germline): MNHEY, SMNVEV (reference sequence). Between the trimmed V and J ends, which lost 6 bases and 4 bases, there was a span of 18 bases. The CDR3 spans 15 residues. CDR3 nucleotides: TGTGCCAGCAGCTGGGGGGGCGAAGGAGGCTATGGCTACACCTTC. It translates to CASSWGGEGGYGYTF.

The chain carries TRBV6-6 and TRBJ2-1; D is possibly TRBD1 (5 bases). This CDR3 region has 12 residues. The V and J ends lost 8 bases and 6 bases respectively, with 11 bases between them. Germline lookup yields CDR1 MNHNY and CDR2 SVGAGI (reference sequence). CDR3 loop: CASRPGPNEQFF. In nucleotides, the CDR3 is TGTGCCAGCCGTCCAGGGCCCAATGAGCAGTTCTTC.

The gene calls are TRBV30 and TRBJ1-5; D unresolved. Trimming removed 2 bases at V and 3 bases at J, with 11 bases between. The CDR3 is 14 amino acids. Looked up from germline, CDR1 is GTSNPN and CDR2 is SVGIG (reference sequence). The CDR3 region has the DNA TGTGCCTGGAGTATGGTACGAGACAATCAGCCCCAGCATTTT. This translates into CAWSMVRDNQPQHF.

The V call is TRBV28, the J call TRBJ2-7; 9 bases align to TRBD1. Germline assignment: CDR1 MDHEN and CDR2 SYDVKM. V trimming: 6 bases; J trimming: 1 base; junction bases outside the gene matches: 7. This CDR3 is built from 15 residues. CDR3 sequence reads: CASSFPGTGSYEQYF. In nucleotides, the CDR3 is TGTGCCAGCAGCTTCCCCGGGACAGGGTCCTACGAGCAGTACTTC.

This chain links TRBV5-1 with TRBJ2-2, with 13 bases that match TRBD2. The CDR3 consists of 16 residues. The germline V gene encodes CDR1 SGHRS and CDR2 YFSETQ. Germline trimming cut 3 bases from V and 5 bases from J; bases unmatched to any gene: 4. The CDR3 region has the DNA TGCGCCAGCAGCTACGGACTAGCGGGAGATACCGGGGAGCTGTTTTTT. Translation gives CASSYGLAGDTGELFF.

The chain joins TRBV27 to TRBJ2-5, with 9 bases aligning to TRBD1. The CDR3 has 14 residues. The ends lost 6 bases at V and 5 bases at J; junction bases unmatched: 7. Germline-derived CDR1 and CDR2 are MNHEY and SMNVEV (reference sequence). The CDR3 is CASRNRGPGETQYF. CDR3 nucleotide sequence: TGTGCCAGCAGGAACAGGGGGCCGGGGGAGACCCAGTACTTC.